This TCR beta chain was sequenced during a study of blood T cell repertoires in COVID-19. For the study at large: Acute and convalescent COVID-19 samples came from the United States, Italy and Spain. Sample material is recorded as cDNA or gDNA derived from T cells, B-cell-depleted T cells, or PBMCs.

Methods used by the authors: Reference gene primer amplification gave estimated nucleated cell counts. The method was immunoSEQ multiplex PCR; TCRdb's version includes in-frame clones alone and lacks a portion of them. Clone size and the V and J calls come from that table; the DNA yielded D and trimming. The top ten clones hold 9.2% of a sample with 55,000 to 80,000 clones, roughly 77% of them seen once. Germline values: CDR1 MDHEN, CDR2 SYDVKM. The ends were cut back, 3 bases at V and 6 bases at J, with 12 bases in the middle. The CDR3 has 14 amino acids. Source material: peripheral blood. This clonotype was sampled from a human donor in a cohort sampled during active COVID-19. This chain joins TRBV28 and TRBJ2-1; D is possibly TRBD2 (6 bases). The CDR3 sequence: CASSFSGGFNEQFF. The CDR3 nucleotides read TGTGCCAGCAGTTTCTCTGGGGGGTTCAATGAGCAGTTCTTC.